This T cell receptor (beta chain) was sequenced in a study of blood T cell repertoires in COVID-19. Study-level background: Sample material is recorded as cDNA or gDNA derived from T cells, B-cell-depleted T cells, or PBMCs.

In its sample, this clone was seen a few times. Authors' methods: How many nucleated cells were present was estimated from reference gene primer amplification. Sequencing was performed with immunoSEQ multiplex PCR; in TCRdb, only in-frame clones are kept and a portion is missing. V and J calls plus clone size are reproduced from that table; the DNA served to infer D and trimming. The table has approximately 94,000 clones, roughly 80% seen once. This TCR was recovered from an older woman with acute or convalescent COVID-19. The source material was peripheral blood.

CDR3 region: CASSEAGTVYGYTF. CDR3 coding DNA: TGTGCCAGCAGTGAAGCAGGAACAGTCTATGGCTACACCTTC. The chain carries TRBV2 and TRBJ1-2; D is unresolved. CDR1 is SNHLY, CDR2 FYNNEI, per germline. The V and J ends lost 0 bases and 4 bases respectively, with 9 bases between them. CDR3 size: 14 residues.